This note documents a single T cell receptor beta chain sequence. It has no known antigen specificity. No much larger clonotype is one base removed from it; base qualities were not supplied. The data were taken from a study of blood T cell repertoires in COVID-19 (dated by TCRdb to about 2020). Regarding the research as a whole: Samples from collaborators originated in the United States, Italy and Spain and spanned both the acute and convalescent phases of COVID-19. The material from the prospective study consisted of cDNA or gDNA derived from T cells, B-cell-depleted T cells, or PBMCs. Deeply sampled blood TCRbeta repertoires from subjects exposed to, actively infected with, or recovered from COVID-19 were included in the dataset. The repertoires were released in a freely available public database intended as a resource for research on the immune response to SARS-CoV-2. Samples were obtained from the ongoing ImmuneRACE study (first 160 participants) and from about 1,300 subjects provided by 6 global collaborators. The sample metadata nearly always contained a de-identified subject ID, COVID-19 status, age in years and sex. Where HLA class I and class II types were available, the types were taken from metadata supplied by the sample provider, not from assay-based typing. Broader findings and caveats from the paper: How much clinical and demographic metadata was included differed by source and by participant, and the metadata was provided uncurated.

The immunoSEQ Assay, a bias-controlled multiplex PCR, was used to amplify TCRbeta CDR3 regions from genomic DNA. The published analysis was carried out like this. Nucleated cell counts per sample were estimated from amplification of reference gene primers within the assay. Sequence reads were collapsed and filtered to measure the absolute abundance of every unique TCRbeta CDR3 rearrangement. For each sample, productive Simpson clonality was calculated as the square root of Simpson's diversity index across productive rearrangements. TCRdb stores this immuneACCESS table with in-frame sequences only. Part of the clones is absent; in the studies checked, under half of the shortfall reflects unresolved V genes, and no reason is known for the rest. The V and J calls and clone size are taken from that table; D and trimming were inferred from the DNA. The sample table shows some 170,000 clones, and about 80% are seen once. The leading ten clones occupy less than 9.5% of the sample.

Each collaborating institution followed its own protocols to collect whole blood in K2EDTA tubes. For TCRbeta analysis, collaborators shipped samples in one of three forms: frozen whole blood, isolated PBMCs, or DNA extracted from either of those sample types. The CDR3 contains 16 residues, cysteine and phenylalanine counted. Just the 48-base CDR3 DNA is kept, in frame starting at base 1. The germline V gene specifies SGHDT as CDR1 and YYEEEE as CDR2. V is shortened by 1 base, J by 1 base, and the region joining them spans 12 bases. The sequence was collected from a man aged 55 to 69 with acute or convalescent COVID-19. The sequenced material came from peripheral blood. The rearrangement combines TRBV5-6 with TRBJ1-5; the D gene is perhaps TRBD1, from 5 matching bases. In nucleotides, the sequence is TGTGCCAGCAGCTTGAAGGCAGGGCGAAGCAATCAGCCCCAGCATTTT. This yields the protein CASSLKAGRSNQPQHF.